This section outlines one T cell receptor (beta chain) sequence together with its context. Using immunoSEQ multiplex PCR, the repertoire was profiled, and TCRdb retains in-frame clones only, with some absent. The repertoire holds around 130,000 clones, 90% seen once, with around 2.5% in the top ten. This entry belongs to a study of control samples from healthy donors and cancer patients. Germline trimming cut 0 bases from V and 10 bases from J; bases unmatched to any gene: 4. CDR3 length: 15 residues. Germline V gene sequence: CDR1 MNHEY, CDR2 SMNVEV (reference sequence). The chain carries TRBV27 and TRBJ1-6; the match to TRBD1 covers 9 bases. Sequenced material: blood. This receptor was identified in a man aged 18 to 29 in good health. CDR3 DNA: TGTGCCAGCAGTTTATCCGGACAGGGGCGCTCACCCCTCCACTTT. Amino acid sequence: CASSLSGQGRSPLHF.